This TCR beta chain was recovered during a study of vaccination effects on CD4 cells after COVID-19. As for the study in general: All participants had two doses of either the BNT162b2 or mRNA-1273 vaccine. Findings of the study overall: After vaccination of healthy people, only 1 of 255 vaccine-induced clones cross-reacted with common cold coronaviruses.

In the ViraFEST assay, antigen-specific CD4+ clonotypes were identified by expansion after peptide-pool stimulation. Culture lasted about 11 days before CD4+ T cell isolation. Vaccine recipients, nucleocapsid antibody negative, had no prior SARS-CoV-2 infection. On both days 3 and 7, half of the culture medium was replaced with IL-2 medium. From germline, CDR1 is MNHNS and CDR2 SASEGT. Trimming took off 5 bases at V and 5 bases at J, with 13 bases between the two ends. CDR3 size: 13 residues. Points on this clone: Antigen specificity is unknown.

Clones were sequenced by immunoSEQ multiplex PCR, and TCRdb holds only the in-frame ones, with some missing. The sample contains approximately 15,000 clones, less than 85% of which appear only once. The receptor's source is a human donor who received a COVID-19 vaccine. The source was CD4+ T cells from PBMCs cultured with HCoV-229E spike peptides, collected before COVID-19 vaccination. The V gene is TRBV6-1, the J gene TRBJ2-7; perhaps D is TRBD1 or TRBD2 (5 bases each). In nucleotides, the CDR3 is TGTGCCAGCAGTTTGAGGGGCATCGACGAGCAGTACTTC. This gives the protein CASSLRGIDEQYF.